These 19 T cell receptor beta chains originate from one sample sequenced in a study of T cell clonality in common variable immunodeficiency. Assay used: immunoSEQ multiplex PCR; TCRdb lists only in-frame clones, some missing. This sample has fewer than 55,000 clones and no singletons, with about 2% in the ten largest. Sequencing was done on a sample of peripheral blood mononuclear cells. All receptors come from a person aged 18-70 years in good health.

The table lists this clone with a few counts. The CDR3 here is CASSLVRGGSPEQYF. Partial CDR3 DNA: TGTGCCAGCAGCTTAGTCCGGGGTGGGTCCCCCGAG. The V gene is TRBV13, the J gene TRBJ2-7; the D gene is possibly TRBD2 (5 bases). The CDR3 extends 3 residues past the end of the read, so its final part is completed from the germline J gene. V lost 1 base to trimming and J lost 6 bases, with 16 bases between them. This CDR3 has 15 amino acids. Per germline, CDR1 PRHDT and CDR2 FYEKMQ (reference sequence).

At least ten counts were recorded for this clone. The sequenced fragment ends 3 residues before the CDR3 boundary, so the rest is inferred from the germline J gene. The chain couples TRBV7-9 to TRBJ2-1; 11 bases line up with TRBD2. J was trimmed by 6 bases and V by 5 bases; bases with no gene match: 6. CDR1 is SEHNR and CDR2 is FQNEAQ in the germline V gene (reference sequence). The CDR3 covers 15 residues. CDR3 sequence reads: CASSRLAGKTNEQFF. Partial CDR3 DNA: TGTGCCAGCAGCCGACTAGCGGGGAAGACCAATGAG.

This clone was observed at least ten times. With the read ending 3 residues before the CDR3 end, the germline J gene is used to fill in that end. The chain joins TRBV19 to TRBJ2-3; the D is unclear. V lost 1 base, J lost 3 bases, and 17 bases lay in between. Germline loops: CDR1 LNHDA, CDR2 SQIVND (reference sequence). CDR3 size: 17 residues. CDR3 DNA (partial): TGTGCCAGTAGTATAGGGTTTCTAGAGAGGTCTACAGATACG. This codes for CASSIGFLERSTDT. Given in full, the CDR3 is CASSIGFLERSTDTQYF.

In its sample, this clone was seen a few times. The CDR3 is cut off 3 residues early in the read; its end comes from the germline J gene. The chain couples TRBV18 to TRBJ1-5; TRBD1 matches 7 bases. CDR1 KGHSH and CDR2 LQKENI come from the germline V gene. The J segment lost 3 bases and the V segment lost 6 bases, leaving 2 bases of the junction unmatched. The CDR3 loop spans 13 amino acids. CDR3 DNA, as far as it was read: TGTGCCAGCTCGGACAGGCCCAATCAGCCC. Translated: CASSDRPNQP. The CDR3, in full, reads CASSDRPNQPQHF.

This clone came up many times. The read ends 3 residues shy of where the CDR3 ends; the end is completed using the germline J gene. The rearrangement links TRBV7-2 to TRBJ1-2; D is unclear. Germline V gene sequence: CDR1 SGHTA, CDR2 FQGNSA. V lost 1 base to trimming and J lost 3 bases, with 12 bases between them. The CDR3 length is 15 residues. Partial CDR3 DNA: TGTGCCAGCAGCTTAGTTTCGGGGAAGGACTATGGC. Translating it yields CASSLVSGKDYG. The CDR3 in its entirety is CASSLVSGKDYGYTF.

In regard to this clone: The read terminates 3 residues ahead of where the CDR3 ends, so the germline J gene completes it. This chain uses TRBV6-7 with TRBJ1-3; TRBD1 is a possible D gene (5 bases). TRBV6-7 counts as an open reading frame of uncertain function. The CDR3 is made up of 17 amino acids. V lost 1 base, J lost 2 bases, and 15 bases lay in between. Partial CDR3 DNA: TGTGCCAGCAGTTACTGGCCAGTGGGGCAGACTGGAAACACC. It codes for CASSYWPVGQTGNT. The complete CDR3 reads CASSYWPVGQTGNTIYF.

This clone was picked up many times. The read stops 3 residues short of the end of the CDR3; the missing end is completed from the germline J gene. The chain combines TRBV5-1 with TRBJ2-7; 7 bases are a match to TRBD1. With 4 bases clipped from V and 2 bases from J, the junction kept 6 bases outside the gene matches. Germline CDR1 and CDR2: SGHRS and YFSETQ. The CDR3 totals 14 residues. The DNA read from the CDR3 is TGCGCCAGCAGCGATCCGGGACAGACCTACGAG. This gives the protein CASSDPGQTYE. The CDR3 reads in full as CASSDPGQTYEQYF.

This clone came up many times. The read terminates 3 residues ahead of where the CDR3 ends, so the germline J gene completes it. The V gene is TRBV23-1, the J gene TRBJ2-3, with 7 bases that match TRBD2. TRBV23-1 is flagged as an ORF with uncertain function. V was clipped by 6 bases and J by 2 bases; unmatched bases: 5. CDR3 size: 14 residues. The CDR3 bases that were read are TGCGCCAGCAGGGCGGGAGACCTCACAGATACG. Protein: CASRAGDLTDT. The whole CDR3 protein reads CASRAGDLTDTQYF.

A word on this clone: The CDR3 end lies 3 residues beyond the end of the read and is filled in from the germline J gene. This sample also contains other DNA sequences that code for the same CDR3. J is TRBJ1-5 and V is TRBV7-9; the D gene is possibly TRBD1 (5 bases). CDR3 length: 14 amino acids. CDR1 is SEHNR and CDR2 is FQNEAQ in the germline V gene (reference sequence). The V and J ends lost 5 bases and 1 base respectively, with 9 bases between them. The covered CDR3 bases are TGTGCCAGCAGCATCGACAGAAGCAATCAGCCC. As protein: CASSIDRSNQP. The full CDR3 is CASSIDRSNQPQHF.

This clone was seen many times. The sequence runs out 3 residues before the end of the CDR3; the remainder is reconstructed from the germline J gene. The chain carries TRBV5-4 and TRBJ2-2, with 8 positions matching TRBD1. The CDR3 spans 15 residues. From germline, CDR1 is SGHNT and CDR2 YYREEE (reference sequence). V dropped 5 bases and J dropped 3; count of bases not matched to a gene: 6. CDR3 loop: CASSPPDRDTGELFF. The CDR3 DNA, read in part, is TGTGCCAGCAGTCCGCCGGACAGGGACACCGGGGAG.

This clone came up many times. The CDR3 goes on 3 residues after the read ends, and that part is filled in from the germline J gene. The chain uses TRBV4-2 and TRBJ2-2, with a tentative D call TRBD2 (6 bases). The CDR3 has 15 amino acids. V was shortened by 0 bases and J by 7 bases, with 12 bases between the two germline ends. CDR1 is LGHNA and CDR2 is YNFKEQ in the germline V gene. CDR3 bases read: TGTGCCAGCAGCCAAGATCGGGGGTCGGGCGGGGAG. Translated, it gives CASSQDRGSGGE. The whole CDR3 reads CASSQDRGSGGELFF.

This clone has ten or more counts. Read sequence stops 3 residues before the CDR3 end, and the germline J gene provides the missing end. The rearrangement uses TRBV4-1 and TRBJ1-1; the D gene is possibly TRBD1 (5 bases). In germline, CDR1 is MGHRA, CDR2 YSYEKL. The CDR3 covers 15 residues. The CDR3 DNA, read in part, is TGCGCCAGCAGCCAAGAGGAGGGACTTGGAAGTGGA. Residues: CASSQEEGLGSG. The entire CDR3 protein is CASSQEEGLGSGAFF.

This clone was found many times. The CDR3 extends 3 residues past the end of the read, so its final part is completed from the germline J gene. This chain uses TRBV5-6 with TRBJ2-1; 9 bases align to TRBD2. The trim removed 2 bases at V and 7 bases at J, leaving 4 bases unmatched. In germline, CDR1 is SGHDT, CDR2 YYEEEE. This CDR3 spans 14 amino acids. CDR3 residues: CASSFPGLANEQFF. The covered CDR3 bases are TGTGCCAGCAGCTTCCCGGGACTAGCTAATGAG.

The sample holds many counts of this clone. Read coverage stops 3 residues before the CDR3 terminus; the germline J gene supplies the remainder. This chain connects TRBV2 to TRBJ1-5; D is uncertain. The germline V gene encodes CDR1 SNHLY and CDR2 FYNNEI. The CDR3 consists of 11 residues. The V and J ends lost 2 bases and 8 bases respectively, with 4 bases between them. The CDR3 bases that were read are TGTGCCAGCAGTGAAAGGGAGCCC. This gives the protein CASSEREP. The entire CDR3 protein reads CASSEREPQHF.

Many counts were recorded for this clone. The sequenced part of the CDR3 DNA is TGTGCCTGGAGTTTTACAAGGTTGCAGGGGGTTGGGGCAGATACG. Protein product: CAWSFTRLQGVGADT. The entire CDR3 protein reads CAWSFTRLQGVGADTQYF. The chain has TRBV30 and TRBJ2-3, with 7 bases identical to TRBD1. The read halts 3 residues ahead of the CDR3 end, with the missing end drawn from the germline J gene. There are 18 residues in the CDR3. CDR1 GTSNPN and CDR2 SVGIG come from the germline V gene (reference sequence). With V trimmed by 2 bases and J by 4 bases, 18 bases remained unmatched.

This clone came up a few times. A junction boundary mismatches the germline segment, possibly from a read error. The read gets to within 3 residues of the CDR3 end, and the germline J gene fills in the rest. The rearrangement joins TRBV11-3 to TRBJ2-3; 9 bases agree with TRBD1. CDR1 is SGHNT and CDR2 is YENEEA in the germline V gene. This CDR3 contains 13 residues. CDR3 DNA, as far as it was read: TGCGCCAGCAGGTTACCGGGACAGGGAACG. As protein: CASRLPGQGT. The complete CDR3 sequence is CASRLPGQGTQYF.

This clone was counted many times. The missing CDR3 end, 3 residues past where the read stops, is filled in from the germline J gene. The chain combines TRBV20-1 with TRBJ2-1; 10 nucleotides line up with TRBD2. Germline lookup yields CDR1 DFQATT and CDR2 SNEGSKA (reference sequence). After removal of 6 bases from V and 5 bases from J, the junction contained 7 bases not matched to a gene. The CDR3 is 14 residues long. This chain's CDR3 is CSAERGGGDNEQFF. The DNA read from the CDR3 is TGCAGTGCAGAGCGGGGGGGCGGCGACAATGAG.

This clone was found many times. From the germline J gene comes the end of the CDR3, since the read stops 3 residues before it. V and J are TRBV7-3 and TRBJ1-1, with 9 bases lining up with TRBD1. Germline V CDR1 and CDR2: SGHTA, FQGTGA. CDR3 size: 12 residues. CDR3 bases read: TGTGCCAGCAGCAACCGACAGGGGGTA. The encoded protein is CASSNRQGV. The entire CDR3 sequence reads CASSNRQGVAFF. Looking up the rest from reference TRBV7-3 and TRBJ1-1 gives the full variable domain: GAGVSQTPSNKVTEKGKYVELRCDPISGHTALYWYRQSLGQGPEFLIYFQGTGAADDSGLPNDRFFAVRPEGSVSTLKIQRTERGDSAVYLCASSNRQGVAFFGQGTRLTVV.

This clone showed up many times. The CDR3 extends 3 residues past the end of the read, so its final part is completed from the germline J gene. The gene calls are TRBV5-1 and TRBJ1-5, with 7 bases lining up with TRBD1. From germline, CDR1 is SGHRS and CDR2 YFSETQ. The CDR3 contains 13 residues. Trimming took 0 bases from V and 7 from J; bases not matched to a gene: 1. The CDR3 bases that were read are TGCGCCAGCAGCTTGGGACAGGGCCAGCCC. Amino acid sequence: CASSLGQGQP. The entire CDR3 protein reads CASSLGQGQPQHF.